The 24 T cell receptor beta chains given below trace back to one sample, sequenced in a study of read filtering for tumor transcriptome and immune sequencing. From approximately 430 ng of RNA, a library with molecular barcoded alpha/delta and beta/gamma adaptors was made. TCRdb fed the reads into MiXCR, producing one record per CDR3 protein. The sample lists around 20,000 distinct CDR3 sequences, over 20% occurring once. Material: a population of CD138-negative cells sorted from bone marrow. The receptors stem from a donor aged 40 or older with multiple myeloma.

In its sample, this clonotype is medium-sized. The chain links TRBV7-3 to TRBJ2-3; 10 positions match TRBD1. V was pared by 5 bases and J by 6 bases, with 8 bases of the junction left unmatched. Germline V lookup: CDR1 SGHTA, CDR2 FQGTGA. This CDR3 is 15 amino acids long. For the CDR3, the DNA is TGTGCCAGCAGCGCCGGGACAGGGGTATTGGATACGCAGTATTTT. It specifies CASSAGTGVLDTQYF.

The table lists this clonotype with many counts. V gene TRBV27 combines with J gene TRBJ1-5; a possible D gene is TRBD1 (5 bases). In germline, CDR1 is MNHEY, CDR2 SMNVEV (reference sequence). The CDR3 has 14 amino acids. Trimming pared 6 bases from V and 5 bases from J, leaving 14 bases between. The DNA of the CDR3 is TGTGCCAGCAGCCCCAGCAGGGAAGATCAGCCCCAGCATTTT. Translated, it gives CASSPSREDQPQHF.

This clonotype is medium-sized within its sample. The rearrangement links TRBV27 to TRBJ1-4; D remains unclear. The CDR3 runs 15 residues. V lost 2 bases and J lost 3, with 10 bases in between. CDR1 is MNHEY and CDR2 is SMNVEV in the germline V gene (reference sequence). The CDR3 bases are TGTGCCAGCAGTTTAGGAGGGTCCCCTAATGAAAAACTGTTTTTT. As protein: CASSLGGSPNEKLFF.

In its sample, this clonotype was seen many times. The V call is TRBV29-1, the J call TRBJ2-5; D is tentatively TRBD1 or TRBD2 (5 bases each). This CDR3 spans 12 amino acids. Germline CDR1 SQVTM, CDR2 ANQGSEA. V shed 5 bases and J shed 2 bases, with 9 bases lying between them. The CDR3 is CSVRDGQETQYF. The DNA for the CDR3 is TGCAGCGTTAGGGACGGACAAGAGACCCAGTACTTC.

This clonotype was seen at least ten times. The chain employs TRBV5-1 and TRBJ2-3; D remains ambiguous. V gave up 0 bases and J gave up 4 bases, with 21 bases separating them. This CDR3 has 18 residues. Germline lookup yields CDR1 SGHRS and CDR2 YFSETQ. CDR3 DNA: TGCGCCAGCAGCTTGGTCTCAGCCGGACCCACGAGCGCAGATACGCAGTATTTT. Its protein product is CASSLVSAGPTSADTQYF.

This clonotype has at least ten counts. CDR3 region: CSVQARDEQYF. The CDR3 region has the DNA TGCAGCGTTCAGGCCAGGGACGAGCAGTACTTC. This chain uses TRBV29-1 with TRBJ2-7, with a tentative D call TRBD1 (5 bases). CDR3 length: 11 amino acids. The germline V gene has CDR1 SQVTM and CDR2 ANQGSEA. V lost 5 bases, J lost 5 bases, and 10 bases lay in between.

This clonotype has a handful of counts. The chain uses TRBV2 and TRBJ2-1, with D possibly matching TRBD1 (7 bases). Germline CDR1 reads SNHLY; CDR2 reads FYNNEI. V lost 4 bases to trimming and J lost 7 bases, with 20 bases between them. This CDR3 is 16 amino acids long. CDR3 in amino acids: CASSGGQRVDVNEQFF. In DNA, the CDR3 is TGTGCCAGCAGTGGGGGACAGCGGGTCGACGTAAATGAGCAGTTCTTC.

This clonotype rates as medium-sized (0.01 to 0.1%). This chain links TRBV29-1 with TRBJ2-1; D remains unclear. The V end lost 1 base, the J end lost 5 bases, and 15 bases lay between the germline ends. This CDR3 region has 15 residues. Germline V gene lookup returns CDR1 SQVTM and CDR2 ANQGSEA. CDR3 sequence (DNA): TGCAGCGTTGAAGGCACCACCCAACCTAACAATGAGCAGTTCTTC. It is translated as CSVEGTTQPNNEQFF.

The chain uses TRBV20-1 and TRBJ1-5; 8 bases map to TRBD1. Germline V lookup: CDR1 DFQATT, CDR2 SNEGSKA (reference sequence). With 5 bases clipped from V and 4 bases from J, the junction kept 10 bases outside the gene matches. The CDR3 totals 15 residues. CDR3 in amino acids: CSAAYQTGGNQPQHF. In DNA, the CDR3 is TGCAGTGCTGCGTACCAAACAGGGGGTAATCAGCCCCAGCATTTT.

Comments on this clonotype: This may come from a read error, since a much larger clone is one base off. This likely comes from a read error, as the CDR3 has no conserved phenylalanine or tryptophan at its end. The rearrangement links TRBV29-1 to TRBJ2-7, with D perhaps assigned TRBD1 or TRBD2 (6 bases each). Trimming took off 2 bases at V and 6 bases at J, with 11 bases between the two ends. Looked up from germline, CDR1 is SQVTM and CDR2 is ANQGSEA. The CDR3 totals 12 residues. The CDR3 region is CSVERGGGEQYL. CDR3 coding DNA: TGCAGCGTTGAACGTGGAGGGGGCGAGCAGTACTTA.

Details on this clonotype: A much larger clonotype is one base distant, so this may be a read error. The chain has TRBV7-2 and TRBJ2-3; TRBD2 agrees at 9 bases. CDR1 and CDR2 from the germline V gene are SGHTA and FQGNSA. The CDR3 totals 16 residues. The CDR3 DNA follows: TGTGCCGGCAGCTCCCTAGCGGGATTCGGCACAGATACGCAGTATTTT. It specifies CAGSSLAGFGTDTQYF.

This clonotype was observed at least ten times. The genes are TRBV29-1 and TRBJ2-7, with D possibly being TRBD1 (6 bases). Trimming cost V 7 bases and J 3 bases, with 13 bases left between them. The CDR3 runs to 12 residues. Germline values: CDR1 SQVTM, CDR2 ANQGSEA. CDR3 sequence (DNA): TGCAGCGCCGGGGACATTGACTACGAGCAGTACTTC. Translated: CSAGDIDYEQYF.

At least ten counts were recorded for this clonotype. The chain carries TRBV29-1 and TRBJ2-3; D is uncertain. CDR1 SQVTM and CDR2 ANQGSEA come from the germline V gene. The CDR3 covers 12 residues. Deletions cut 0 bases from V and 1 base from J, with 2 bases between. CDR3 sequence (DNA): TGCAGCGTTGAAGAGGGCACAGATACGCAGTATTTT. Its protein product is CSVEEGTDTQYF.

The table lists this clonotype with a few counts. The rearrangement joins TRBV19 to TRBJ2-1; D is unclear. Germline values: CDR1 LNHDA, CDR2 SQIVND (reference sequence). The CDR3 has 12 amino acids. Trimming pared 6 bases from V and 4 bases from J, leaving 7 bases between. CDR3 sequence: CASSIGYNEQFF. Written as DNA, the CDR3 is TGTGCCAGTAGCATCGGGTACAATGAGCAGTTCTTC.

This clonotype was recorded a few times. V is TRBV20-1 and J is TRBJ1-1; D is unclear. The CDR3 has 12 residues. V lost 5 bases and J lost 2, with 9 bases in between. Germline V lookup: CDR1 DFQATT, CDR2 SNEGSKA (reference sequence). CDR3 in DNA: TGCAGTGCTTTGACGGTAAACACTGAAGCTTTCTTT. Amino acids: CSALTVNTEAFF.

This clonotype came up many times. This chain uses TRBV29-1 with TRBJ2-1; 10 nucleotides line up with TRBD2. With 2 bases clipped from V and 3 bases from J, the junction kept 4 bases outside the gene matches. The CDR3 is made up of 15 amino acids. Germline values: CDR1 SQVTM, CDR2 ANQGSEA. CDR3 DNA sequence: TGCAGCGTTGAAACTAGCGGGGCGTTCTACAATGAGCAGTTCTTC. This encodes CSVETSGAFYNEQFF.

This clonotype is medium-sized. The chain couples TRBV11-2 to TRBJ2-1, with no clear D. Germline CDR1 and CDR2: SGHAT and FQNNGV. CDR3 length: 11 residues. V was shortened by 5 bases and J by 5 bases, with 4 bases between the two germline ends. The CDR3 loop reads CASSRNNEQFF. CDR3 sequence (DNA): TGTGCCAGCAGCCGGAACAATGAGCAGTTCTTC.

The genes are TRBV14 and TRBJ2-1, with TRBD2 matching 8 bases. The CDR3 runs to 15 residues. Germline V gives CDR1 SGHDN, CDR2 FVKESK. Germline trimming cut 1 base from V and 8 bases from J; bases unmatched to any gene: 7. The CDR3 coding sequence is TGTGCCAGCAGCCAAGGCGGGACTAGAGGCGATGAGCAGTTCTTC. It encodes CASSQGGTRGDEQFF.

This clonotype was seen at least ten times. The chain couples TRBV28 to TRBJ2-6, with 7 nucleotides matching TRBD1. V lost 6 bases and J lost 13; bases outside the gene matches: 12. Looked up from germline, CDR1 is MDHEN and CDR2 is SYDVKM. This CDR3 region has 14 residues. The CDR3 sequence: CASRPGQANRVLTF. CDR3 sequence (DNA): TGTGCCAGCAGACCCGGACAGGCCAATCGGGTCCTGACTTTC. The variable domain in full, completed from reference TRBV28 and TRBJ2-6, reads DVKVTQSSRYLVKRTGEKVFLECVQDMDHENMFWYRQDPGLGLRLIYFSYDVKMKEKGDIPEGYSVSREKKERFSLILESASTNQTSMYLCASRPGQANRVLTFGAGSRLTVL.

By sample share, this clonotype is medium-sized. This chain connects TRBV29-1 to TRBJ2-1; no clear D gene. CDR3 size: 11 residues. Germline CDR1 reads SQVTM; CDR2 reads ANQGSEA. The germline V and J ends were trimmed by 1 base and 11 bases, with 9 bases remaining between them. This chain's CDR3 is CSVEVEAKQFF. The CDR3 bases are TGCAGCGTTGAAGTGGAAGCAAAGCAGTTCTTC.

This clonotype was detected many times. The chain has TRBV19 and TRBJ2-6; 9 positions agree with TRBD2. Trimming took 4 bases from V and 11 from J; bases not matched to a gene: 3. Germline V CDR1 and CDR2: LNHDA, SQIVND (reference sequence). This CDR3 is built from 13 residues. CDR3 amino acids: CASSTLAGDVLTF. The CDR3 DNA reads as TGTGCCAGTAGTACTTTAGCGGGGGACGTCCTGACTTTC.

Notes on this clonotype: A read error may explain this, as a much larger clone is one base away. The chain carries TRBV7-2 and TRBJ2-5; TRBD2 matches at 7 bases. J lost 2 bases, V lost 5 bases, and 8 bases had no gene match. From germline, CDR1 is SGHTA and CDR2 FQGNSA. There are 15 residues in the CDR3. The CDR3: CASSLGPSGQETQYF. The CDR3 region has the DNA TGTGCCAGCAGCCTAGGGCCTAGCGGACAAGAGACCCAGTACTTC.

The chain links TRBV5-1 to TRBJ2-3; D is uncertain. The germline V gene has CDR1 SGHRS and CDR2 YFSETQ. V shed 1 base and J shed 5 bases, with 8 bases lying between them. This CDR3 is built from 13 residues. The CDR3 reads CASSLLVEDTQYF. The CDR3 DNA reads TGCGCCAGCAGCTTGCTCGTTGAAGATACGCAGTATTTT.

The chain employs TRBV30 and TRBJ2-5; D is undetermined. V lost 0 bases and J lost 4, with 9 bases in between. The CDR3 consists of 13 residues. From germline, CDR1 is GTSNPN and CDR2 SVGIG (reference sequence). This CDR3 is CAWSVSLAETQYF. Written as DNA, the CDR3 is TGTGCCTGGAGTGTTTCTCTGGCAGAGACCCAGTACTTC.